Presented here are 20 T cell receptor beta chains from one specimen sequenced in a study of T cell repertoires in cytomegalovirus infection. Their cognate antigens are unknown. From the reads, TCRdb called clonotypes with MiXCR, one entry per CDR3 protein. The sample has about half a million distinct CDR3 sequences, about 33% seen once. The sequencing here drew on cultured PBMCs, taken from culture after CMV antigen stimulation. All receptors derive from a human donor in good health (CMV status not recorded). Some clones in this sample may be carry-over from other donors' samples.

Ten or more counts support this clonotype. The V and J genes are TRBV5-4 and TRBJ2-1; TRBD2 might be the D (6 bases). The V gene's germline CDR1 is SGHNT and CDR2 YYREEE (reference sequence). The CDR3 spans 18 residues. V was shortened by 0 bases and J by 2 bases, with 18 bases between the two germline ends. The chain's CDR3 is CASSLGLVSRGAYNEQFF. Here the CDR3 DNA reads TGTGCCAGCAGCTTGGGACTAGTATCGAGGGGTGCCTACAATGAGCAGTTCTTC. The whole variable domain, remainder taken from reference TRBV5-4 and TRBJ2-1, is ETGVTQSPTHLIKTRGQQVTLRCSSQSGHNTVSWYQQALGQGPQFIFQYYREEENGRGNFPPRFSGLQFPNYSSELNVNALELDDSALYLCASSLGLVSRGAYNEQFFGPGTRLTVL.

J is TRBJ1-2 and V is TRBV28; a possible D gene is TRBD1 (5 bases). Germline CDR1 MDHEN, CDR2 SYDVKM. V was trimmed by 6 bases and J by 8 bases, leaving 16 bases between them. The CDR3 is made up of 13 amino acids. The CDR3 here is CASSTRGAWGYTF. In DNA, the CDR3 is TGTGCCAGCAGCACAAGAGGGGCGTGGGGCTACACCTTC.

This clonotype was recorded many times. CDR3 protein: CASSLEPARNTGELFF. The DNA of the CDR3 is TGTGCCAGCAGCTTAGAGCCAGCGAGGAACACCGGGGAGCTGTTTTTT. V gene TRBV7-8 combines with J gene TRBJ2-2; D uncertain. The V gene lost 1 base and the J gene lost 1 base, with 10 bases spanning the gap. Germline values: CDR1 SGHVS, CDR2 FQNEAQ. The CDR3 runs 16 residues.

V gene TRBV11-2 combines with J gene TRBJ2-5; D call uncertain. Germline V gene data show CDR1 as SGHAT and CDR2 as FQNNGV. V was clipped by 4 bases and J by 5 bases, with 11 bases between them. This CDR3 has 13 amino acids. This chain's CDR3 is CASSSIRMETQYF. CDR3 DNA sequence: TGTGCCAGCAGCTCCATTAGGATGGAGACCCAGTACTTC.

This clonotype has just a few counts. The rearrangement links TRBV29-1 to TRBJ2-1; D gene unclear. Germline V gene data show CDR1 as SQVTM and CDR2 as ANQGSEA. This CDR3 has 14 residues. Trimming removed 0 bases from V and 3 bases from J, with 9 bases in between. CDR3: CSVEDAWHYNEQFF. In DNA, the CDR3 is TGCAGCGTTGAAGATGCTTGGCACTACAATGAGCAGTTCTTC.

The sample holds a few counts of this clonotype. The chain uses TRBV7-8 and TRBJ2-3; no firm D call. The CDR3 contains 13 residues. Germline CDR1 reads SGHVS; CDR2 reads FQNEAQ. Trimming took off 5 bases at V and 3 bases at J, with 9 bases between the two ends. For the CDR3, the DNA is TGTGCCAGCAGCCTCACAGCGACAGATACGCAGTATTTT. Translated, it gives CASSLTATDTQYF.

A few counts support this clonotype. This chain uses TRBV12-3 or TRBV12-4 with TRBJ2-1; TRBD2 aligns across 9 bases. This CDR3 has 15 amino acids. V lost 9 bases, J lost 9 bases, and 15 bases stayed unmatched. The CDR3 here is CASDFAAGGIGEQFF. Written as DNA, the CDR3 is TGTGCCAGTGACTTTGCAGCGGGAGGTATAGGTGAGCAGTTCTTC.

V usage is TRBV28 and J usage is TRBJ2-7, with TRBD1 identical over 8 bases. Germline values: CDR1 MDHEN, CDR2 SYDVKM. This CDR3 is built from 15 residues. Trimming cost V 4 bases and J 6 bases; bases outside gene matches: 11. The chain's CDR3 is CASSSSTGGILEQYF. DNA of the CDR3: TGTGCCAGCAGTTCGTCTACAGGGGGGATCCTCGAGCAGTACTTC.

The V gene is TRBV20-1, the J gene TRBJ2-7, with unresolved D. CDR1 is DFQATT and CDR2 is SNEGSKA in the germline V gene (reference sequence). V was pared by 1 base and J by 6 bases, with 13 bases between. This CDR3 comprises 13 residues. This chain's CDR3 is CSARARALGEQYF. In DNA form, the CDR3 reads TGCAGTGCTAGAGCGCGCGCTCTGGGCGAGCAGTACTTC.

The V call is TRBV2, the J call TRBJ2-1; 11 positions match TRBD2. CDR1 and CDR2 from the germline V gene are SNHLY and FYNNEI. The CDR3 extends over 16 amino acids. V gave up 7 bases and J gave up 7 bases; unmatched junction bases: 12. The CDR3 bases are TGTGCCAGCATCCATAGCGGGAGGGCAAATGGGAATGAGCAGTTCTTC. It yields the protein CASIHSGRANGNEQFF.

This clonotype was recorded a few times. CDR3 loop: CASSYSGGAGGPPYEQYF. CDR3 bases: TGTGCCAGCAGTTACTCGGGCGGGGCGGGAGGGCCTCCTTACGAGCAGTACTTC. The rearrangement uses TRBV6-5 and TRBJ2-7; 9 nucleotides match TRBD2. Trimming removed 0 bases from V and 4 bases from J; junction bases left unmatched: 13. Germline CDR1 and CDR2: MNHEY and SVGAGI. This CDR3 has 18 residues.

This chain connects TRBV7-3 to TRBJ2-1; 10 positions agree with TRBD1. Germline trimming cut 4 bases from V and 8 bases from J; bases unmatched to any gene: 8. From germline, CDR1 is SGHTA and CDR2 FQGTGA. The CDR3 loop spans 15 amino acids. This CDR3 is CASSSGTGVRDEQFF. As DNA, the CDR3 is TGTGCCAGCAGCTCTGGGACAGGGGTTAGGGATGAGCAGTTCTTC. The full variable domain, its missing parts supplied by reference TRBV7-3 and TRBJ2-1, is GAGVSQTPSNKVTEKGKYVELRCDPISGHTALYWYRQSLGQGPEFLIYFQGTGAADDSGLPNDRFFAVRPEGSVSTLKIQRTERGDSAVYLCASSSGTGVRDEQFFGPGTRLTVL.

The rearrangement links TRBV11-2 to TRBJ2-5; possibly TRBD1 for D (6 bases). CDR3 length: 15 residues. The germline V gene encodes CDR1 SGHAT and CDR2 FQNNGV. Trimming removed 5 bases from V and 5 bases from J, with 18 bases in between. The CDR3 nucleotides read TGTGCCAGCAGCACAAACAGGGCACCCGCGGAGACCCAGTACTTC. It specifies CASSTNRAPAETQYF.

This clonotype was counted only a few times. The CDR3 region is CASSQKARSSYNSPLHF. Written as DNA, the CDR3 is TGCGCCAGCAGCCAAAAAGCCCGAAGCTCCTATAATTCACCCCTCCACTTT. The chain employs TRBV4-3 and TRBJ1-6; D call uncertain. In germline, CDR1 is LGHNA, CDR2 YSLEER. CDR3 length equals 17 residues. The V gene lost 2 bases and the J gene lost 0 bases, with 11 bases spanning the gap.

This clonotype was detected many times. This CDR3 is CASSEGGTDTQYF. For the CDR3, the DNA is TGTGCCAGCAGTGAGGGCGGCACAGATACGCAGTATTTT. The V and J genes are TRBV6-1 and TRBJ2-3; D remains unclear. The germline CDR1 and CDR2 sequences are MNHNS and SASEGT. Trimming took 3 bases from V and 1 from J, leaving 5 bases between them. The CDR3 runs 13 residues.

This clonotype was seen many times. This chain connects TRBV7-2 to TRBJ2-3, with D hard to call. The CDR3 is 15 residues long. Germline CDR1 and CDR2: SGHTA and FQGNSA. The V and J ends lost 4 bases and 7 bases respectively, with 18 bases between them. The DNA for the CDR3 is TGTGCCAGCAGCTCGCTGCCGCGGTCGGGTAATACGCAGTATTTT. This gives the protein CASSSLPRSGNTQYF.

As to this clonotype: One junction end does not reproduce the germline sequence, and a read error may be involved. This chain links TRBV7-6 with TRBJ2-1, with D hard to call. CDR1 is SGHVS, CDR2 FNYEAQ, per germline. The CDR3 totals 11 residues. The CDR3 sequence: CTSRTVNEQFF. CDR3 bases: TGTACCAGCAGGACCGTCAATGAGCAGTTCTTC.

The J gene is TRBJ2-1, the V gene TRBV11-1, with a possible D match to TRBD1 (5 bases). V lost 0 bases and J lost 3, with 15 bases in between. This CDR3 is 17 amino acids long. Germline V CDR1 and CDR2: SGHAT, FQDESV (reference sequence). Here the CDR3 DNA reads TGTGCCAGCAGCTTAGCGGCAGGGAATAATGTCTACAATGAGCAGTTCTTC. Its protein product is CASSLAAGNNVYNEQFF.

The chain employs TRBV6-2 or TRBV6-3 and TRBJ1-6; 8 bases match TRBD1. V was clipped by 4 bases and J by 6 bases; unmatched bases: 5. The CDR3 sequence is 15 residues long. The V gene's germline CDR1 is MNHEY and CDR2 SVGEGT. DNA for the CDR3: TGTGCCAGCAGTTCCGGACAGGGAGCTAATTCACCCCTCCACTTT. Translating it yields CASSSGQGANSPLHF.

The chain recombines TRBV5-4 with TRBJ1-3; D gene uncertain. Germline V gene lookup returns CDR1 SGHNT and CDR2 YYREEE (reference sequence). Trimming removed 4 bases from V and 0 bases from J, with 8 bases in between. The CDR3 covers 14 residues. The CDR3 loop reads CASSVGSSGNTIYF. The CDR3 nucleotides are TGTGCCAGCAGCGTCGGAAGCTCTGGAAACACCATATATTTT.